Listed here is a single TCR beta chain. Antigen: not known. These data originate in a study of cytomegalovirus exposure and HLA in healthy donors. Whole-study results and caveats: Apparent HLA restriction characterized most CMV-associated TCR beta chains in a later analysis. Researchers counted around 150 TCR beta chains as cytomegalovirus-associated.

The primer mix had 60 Vbeta and 13 Jbeta primers. Profiled with immunoSEQ multiplex PCR; TCRdb holds only in-frame clones, not every one. The sample lists 150,000 to 200,000 clones; around 86% were seen once. Sequenced input: PBMCs. The TCR originated in a girl aged 2-15 years in good health and CMV-seropositive.

The CDR3, as DNA: TGTGCCAGCAGTGACGATCCTGGACAGGGCCTGGGAGGCTACACCTTC. This gives the protein CASSDDPGQGLGGYTF. J is TRBJ1-2 and V is TRBV6-4; 8 positions match TRBD1. The CDR3 length is 16 residues. V shed 2 bases and J 8 bases; nucleotides not matched to a gene: 13. CDR1 and CDR2 (germline): MRHNA, SNTAGT.